This T cell receptor beta chain was identified during a study of blood T cell repertoires in COVID-19. Turning to the study itself: Samples of COVID-19 (acute and convalescent) were obtained from the United States, Italy and Spain. Sources were T cells, B-cell-depleted T cells, or PBMCs; the material itself was cDNA or gDNA.

In the original processing: Estimation of nucleated cell counts relied on the amplification of reference gene primers. The repertoire was sequenced with immunoSEQ multiplex PCR; TCRdb's copy has only in-frame clones and lacks some. That table supplies the V and J calls and clone size; D and trimming were determined from the DNA. The table records around 300,000 clones, approximately 85% of them present only once. There are a few counts of this clone. The V gene's germline CDR1 is SGHNT and CDR2 YYREEE (reference sequence). The CDR3 sequence is 13 residues long. Trimming shortened V by 0 bases and J by 0 bases, and 3 bases separated the two germline ends.

Input material: peripheral blood. This chain connects TRBV5-4 to TRBJ1-2; D call uncertain. The source is a woman in her 70s with acute or convalescent COVID-19. CDR3: CASSLDTNYGYTF. The CDR3 DNA sequence: TGTGCCAGCAGCTTGGACACTAACTATGGCTACACCTTC.